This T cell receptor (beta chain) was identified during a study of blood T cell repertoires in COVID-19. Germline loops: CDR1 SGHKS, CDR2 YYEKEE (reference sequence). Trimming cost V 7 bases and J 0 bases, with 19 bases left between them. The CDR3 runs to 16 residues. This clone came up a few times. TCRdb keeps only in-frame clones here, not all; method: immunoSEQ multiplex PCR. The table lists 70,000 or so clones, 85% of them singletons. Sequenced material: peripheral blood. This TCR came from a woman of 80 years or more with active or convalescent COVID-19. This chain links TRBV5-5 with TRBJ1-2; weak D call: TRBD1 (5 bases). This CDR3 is CASSLLGGPTNYGYTF. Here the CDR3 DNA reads TGTGCCAGCTCACTTCTGGGGGGACCCACTAACTATGGCTACACCTTC.